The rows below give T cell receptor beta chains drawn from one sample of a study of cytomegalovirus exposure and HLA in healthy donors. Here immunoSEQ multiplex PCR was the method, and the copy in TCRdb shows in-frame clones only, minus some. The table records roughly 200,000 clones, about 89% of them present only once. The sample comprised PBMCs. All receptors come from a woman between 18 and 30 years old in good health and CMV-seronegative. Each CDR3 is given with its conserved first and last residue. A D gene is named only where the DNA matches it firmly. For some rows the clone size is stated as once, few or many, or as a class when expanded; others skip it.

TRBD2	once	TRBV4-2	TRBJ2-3	CASSQDSLAGGPSTDTQYF	TGTGCCAGCAGCCAAGATTCACTAGCGGGGGGGCCCAGCACAGATACGCAGTATTTT
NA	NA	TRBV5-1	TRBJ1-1	CASSSGVGVNTEAFF	TGCGCCAGCAGCTCAGGGGTGGGGGTGAACACTGAAGCTTTCTTT
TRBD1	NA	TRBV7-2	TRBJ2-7	CASSETGQSSYEQYF	TGTGCCAGCAGCGAAACGGGACAGAGCTCCTACGAGCAGTACTTC
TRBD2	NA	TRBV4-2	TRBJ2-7	CASSPGGGGEQYF	TGTGCCAGCAGCCCGGGCGGGGGTGGAGAGCAGTACTTC
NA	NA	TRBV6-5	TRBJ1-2	CASSLRVSYGYTF	TGTGCCAGCAGTTTGAGGGTGTCCTATGGCTACACCTTC
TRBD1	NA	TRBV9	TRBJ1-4	CASSPRQGTNEKLFF	TGTGCCAGCAGCCCCCGACAGGGAACTAATGAAAAACTGTTTTTT
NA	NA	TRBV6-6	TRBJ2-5	CASSYLETQYF	TGTGCCAGCAGTTACCTGGAGACCCAGTACTTC
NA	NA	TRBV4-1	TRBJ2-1	CASSQVDGQGSSGSFDEQFF	TGCGCCAGCAGCCAAGTTGACGGACAGGGGTCTAGCGGGAGCTTCGATGAGCAGTTCTTC
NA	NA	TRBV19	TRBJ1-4	CASSRIGRGMNEKLFF	TGTGCCAGTAGTCGCATCGGACGGGGAATGAATGAAAAACTGTTTTTT
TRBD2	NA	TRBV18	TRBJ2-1	CASSPSSGGYNNEQFF	TGTGCCAGCTCACCTAGTAGCGGGGGGTACAACAATGAGCAGTTCTTC
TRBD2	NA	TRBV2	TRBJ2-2	CASSERGGPGELFF	TGTGCCAGCAGTGAGCGGGGGGGCCCCGGGGAGCTGTTTTTT
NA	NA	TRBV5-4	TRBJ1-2	CASSRESNYGYTF	TGTGCCAGCAGCAGGGAGTCTAACTATGGCTACACCTTC
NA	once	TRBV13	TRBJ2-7	CASRGLRGNEQYF	TGTGCCAGCAGGGGCCTTCGAGGGAACGAGCAGTACTTC
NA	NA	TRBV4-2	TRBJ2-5	CASSQNPTGQETQYF	TGTGCCAGCAGCCAAAATCCCACCGGGCAAGAGACCCAGTACTTC
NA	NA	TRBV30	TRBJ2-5	CACAQGAQETQYF	TGTGCCTGTGCGCAGGGCGCGCAGGAGACCCAGTACTTC
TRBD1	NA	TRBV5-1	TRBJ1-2	CASSPGQGAFGYTF	TGCGCCAGCAGCCCCGGACAGGGGGCATTTGGCTACACCTTC
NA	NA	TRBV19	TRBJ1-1	CASRDSRNTEAFF	TGTGCCAGTAGGGACAGCCGGAACACTGAAGCTTTCTTT
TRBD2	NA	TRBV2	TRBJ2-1	CASSERLAGISNEQFF	TGTGCCAGCAGTGAAAGGCTAGCGGGAATATCCAATGAGCAGTTCTTC
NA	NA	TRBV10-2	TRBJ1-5	CASSEGRGNQPQHF	TGCGCCAGCAGTGAGGGCAGGGGTAATCAGCCCCAGCATTTT
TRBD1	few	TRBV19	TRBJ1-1	CASSGGTGDTEAFF	TGTGCCAGTAGTGGAGGGACAGGGGACACTGAAGCTTTCTTT
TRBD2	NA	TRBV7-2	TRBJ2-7	CASSARTSGGAGEQYF	TGTGCCAGCAGCGCGCGGACTAGCGGGGGGGCGGGGGAGCAGTACTTC
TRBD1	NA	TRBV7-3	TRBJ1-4	CASSSTGGGRKLFF	TGTGCCAGCAGCTCGACAGGGGGCGGAAGAAAACTGTTTTTT
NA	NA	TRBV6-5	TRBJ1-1	CASSFGGEAFF	TGTGCCAGCAGTTTCGGGGGTGAAGCTTTCTTT
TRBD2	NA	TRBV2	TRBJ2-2	CASIPSGGYSGELFF	TGTGCCAGCATCCCTAGCGGGGGGTACTCCGGGGAGCTGTTTTTT
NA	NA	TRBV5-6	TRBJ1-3	CASSLGGPKSTIYF	TGTGCCAGCAGCTTGGGGGGGCCTAAGAGCACCATATATTTT
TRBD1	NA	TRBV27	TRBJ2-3	CASTSGTGSDTQYF	TGTGCCAGCACATCCGGGACAGGATCAGATACGCAGTATTTT
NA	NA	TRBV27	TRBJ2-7	CASPLNGLATYEQYF	TGTGCCAGCCCCCTGAATGGGCTGGCTACCTACGAGCAGTACTTC
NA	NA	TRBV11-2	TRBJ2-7	CASSLVHPGLSAYEQYF	TGTGCCAGCAGCTTAGTTCATCCGGGATTAAGCGCCTACGAGCAGTACTTC
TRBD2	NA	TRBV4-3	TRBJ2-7	CASSQDWGPKRGAYEQYF	TGCGCCAGCAGCCAAGACTGGGGCCCTAAGCGGGGGGCCTACGAGCAGTACTTC
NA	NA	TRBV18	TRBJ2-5	CASSPQTGRETQYF	TGTGCCAGCTCACCACAGACAGGACGGGAGACCCAGTACTTC
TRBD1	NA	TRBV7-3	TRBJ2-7	CASSKTGTGVYEQYF	TGTGCCAGCAGCAAAACCGGGACAGGGGTCTACGAGCAGTACTTC
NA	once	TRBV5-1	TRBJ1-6	CASKQDSTNSPLHF	TGCGCCAGCAAACAGGACAGTACGAATTCACCCCTCCACTTT
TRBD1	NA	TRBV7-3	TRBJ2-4	CASSLDRGDIQYF	TGTGCCAGCAGCCTCGACAGGGGTGACATTCAGTACTTC
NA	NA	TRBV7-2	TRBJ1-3	CASSKTLRFRSGNTIYF	TGTGCCAGCAGCAAAACCCTCAGGTTTCGCTCTGGAAACACCATATATTTT
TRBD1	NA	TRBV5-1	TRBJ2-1	CASRVQIPGQGVQGQFF	TGCGCCAGCAGGGTTCAGATACCGGGTCAGGGGGTACAGGGGCAGTTCTTC
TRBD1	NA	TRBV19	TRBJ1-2	CASSIDERTGNYGYTF	TGTGCCAGTAGTATCGACGAGAGGACAGGGAACTATGGCTACACCTTC
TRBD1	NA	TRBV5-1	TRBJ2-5	CASSLAGQGAETQYF	TGCGCCAGCAGCTTGGCAGGACAGGGGGCAGAGACCCAGTACTTC
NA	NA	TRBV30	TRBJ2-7	CAWSVLGYEQYF	TGTGCCTGGAGTGTACTAGGCTACGAGCAGTACTTC
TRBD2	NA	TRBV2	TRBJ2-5	CASSDMTSGRKTQYF	TGTGCCAGCAGTGACATGACTAGCGGGAGGAAGACCCAGTACTTC
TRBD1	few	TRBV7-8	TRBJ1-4	CASSLVRNRGGEKLFF	TGTGCCAGCAGCTTAGTTCGGAACAGGGGGGGGGAAAAACTGTTTTTT
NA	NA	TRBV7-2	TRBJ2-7	CASSLSLGGSYEQYF	TGTGCCAGCAGCTTATCTCTTGGGGGGAGCTACGAGCAGTACTTC
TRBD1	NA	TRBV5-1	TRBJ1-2	CASSKGTGDGYTF	TGCGCCAGCAGCAAGGGGACAGGGGATGGCTACACCTTC
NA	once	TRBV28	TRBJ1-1	CASSPGQFLNTEAFF	TGTGCCAGCAGTCCCGGACAGTTTTTGAACACTGAAGCTTTCTTT
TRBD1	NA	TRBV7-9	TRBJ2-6	CASSSNDRAPSGANVLTF	TGTGCCAGCAGCTCCAACGACAGGGCACCGTCTGGGGCCAACGTCCTGACTTTC
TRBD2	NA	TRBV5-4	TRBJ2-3	CASSSYGQRGGRDTQYF	TGTGCCAGCAGCTCCTACGGCCAGCGGGGGGGCCGAGATACGCAGTATTTT
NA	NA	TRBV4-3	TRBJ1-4	CASSQENRAGRGNEKLFF	TGCGCCAGCAGCCAAGAGAACAGAGCGGGGCGCGGTAATGAAAAACTGTTTTTT
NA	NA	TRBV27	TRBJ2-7	CASSGGAYEQYF	TGTGCCAGCAGCGGCGGAGCCTACGAGCAGTACTTC
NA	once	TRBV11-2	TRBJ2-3	CASSGDSGDTQYF	TGTGCCAGCAGCGGGGACTCAGGGGATACGCAGTATTTT
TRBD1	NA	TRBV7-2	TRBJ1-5	CASSPGTGGQPQHF	TGTGCCAGCAGCCCCGGGACAGGGGGCCAGCCCCAGCATTTT
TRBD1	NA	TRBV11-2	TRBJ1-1	CASSLWGRGRFQTEAFF	TGTGCCAGCAGCTTATGGGGCAGGGGGCGTTTTCAAACTGAAGCTTTCTTT
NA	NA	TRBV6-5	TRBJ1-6	CASSYRVESPLHF	TGTGCCAGCAGTTATCGGGTCGAATCACCCCTCCACTTT
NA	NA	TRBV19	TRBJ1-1	CASSPDFDVRGPKGTEAFF	TGTGCCAGCTCCCCGGATTTTGACGTCAGGGGCCCTAAAGGCACTGAAGCTTTCTTT
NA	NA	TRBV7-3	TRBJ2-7	CASSLSGTGVYEQYF	TGTGCCAGCAGCTTATCTGGGACGGGGGTCTACGAGCAGTACTTC
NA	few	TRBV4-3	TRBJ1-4	CASSQDSTGTREKLFF	TGCGCCAGCAGCCAAGATTCGACGGGGACAAGGGAAAAACTGTTTTTT
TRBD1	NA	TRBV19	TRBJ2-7	CASSWTGRHEQYF	TGTGCCAGTAGTTGGACAGGGCGCCACGAGCAGTACTTC